This TCR beta chain was observed in a study of shared clonotypes between healthy human individuals (dated by TCRdb to the early 2020s). General notes on the study: The cohort included a few men and a couple of women between 18 and 49 years of age. For each donor, CD4 naive and CD4 memory were each given three plates, CD8 naive was given two plates, and CD8 memory was given one plate. To estimate repertoire size and how much clonotypes are shared between individuals, the study performed deep sequencing of blood TCR repertoires from a few healthy adults. To increase sequencing depth and limit assay-specific biases, different laboratories used diverse techniques to prepare libraries and sequence TCR repertoires. Each donor's leukapheresis produced roughly between roughly 0.9 and 9 billion PBMCs.

Healthy HIV-negative adults with no recently reported acute infections or vaccinations were included as donors. Only Caucasian adults living in Nashville, Tennessee, USA were represented among the donors. CD8 memory samples consisted of magnetically selected CD45RO+ cells combined with CCR7-negative CD45RA+ effector memory (TemRA) cells. Blood was collected by leukapheresis, and PBMCs were isolated by Ficoll-Histopaque density gradient centrifugation and then cryopreserved in liquid nitrogen vapor phase. Analytical flow cytometry was used to check the purity and quantity of every magnetically sorted T cell population. Genomic DNA was isolated from each sorted fraction and quantified by UV absorbance on a Nanodrop 2000c. Points on this clone: What this receptor recognizes is not known. No quality values exist for individual bases; no much larger clone is one base distant.

Using the deep immunoSEQ assay, multiplex PCR amplified TCR CDR3 regions from genomic DNA. Extracted genomic DNA from each cell subset was spread evenly across all wells of several immunoSEQ 96-well plates, with each plate serving as a replicate. For sorted subsets, about 220 ng of genomic DNA, equivalent to about 30,000 T cell genomes, went into each replicate PCR. The purified libraries were quantified using a Qubit 3.0 fluorometer, sized with a Bioanalyzer 2100, and then quantified again using the KAPA Library Quantification kit. Every immunoSEQ 96-well plate was sequenced on a separate single-read 150-cycle Illumina NextSeq 550 flow cell. On the authors' methods: Because only junctional sequences without quality scores were contained in the immunoSEQ output, filtering matching that applied to full-length reads could not be performed. Sequences were annotated with PyIR, a Python wrapper for IgBLAST v1.9, and V/J genes and CDR3 were assigned using IMGT germline references. Reads with weak V/J assignments (E-value above 1e-6), missing CDR3, stop codons, out-of-frame junctions, or ambiguous translated residues were removed. A V3J clonotype was defined by an identical inferred V gene, J gene, and CDR3 amino acid sequence. The percentage overlap between two repertoires was calculated by dividing the number of shared unique clonotypes by the size of the smaller repertoire. Three approaches were used to assess repertoire richness: RTK rarefaction, the Chao1 estimator, and Recon v2.1 estimates of unobserved clonotypes. Generation probabilities for all TCRbeta clonotypes obtained by the gDNA method from a few donors were computed using OLGA. Imported from immuneACCESS, the table was reduced by TCRdb to in-frame sequences with V and J called. These copies leave out some clones; in studies compared against another copy, an unresolved V gene accounts for under half, and the cause of the remainder is not known. V and J calls and clone size are copied from that table; D and trimming were computed from the DNA. The sample table records under 130,000 clones; around 71% of these occur just once. Approximately 23% of the sample lies in the top ten.

V gives up 0 bases and J gives up 6 bases, and the segment between their germline ends measures 15 bases. The germline V gene specifies SGHRS as CDR1 and YFSETQ as CDR2. Reading from cysteine to phenylalanine, the CDR3 counts 16 amino acids. The only DNA kept is the CDR3, 48 bases in frame from the first base. The investigation overall reported the following: Larger estimated clonotype richness was generally found for naive subsets than for memory subsets. Pairwise subsampling led to the expectation that sequencing depth would affect the degree of clonotype sharing among donors. Because the study included only a small number of donors, the genetic and exposure-history diversity represented was limited. Across a handful of donors, approximately 5% of naive CD4, approximately 3.6% of naive CD8, 2.3% of memory CD4, and 0.4% to 0.45% of memory CD8 clonotypes were shared. Even with the large sequencing depth, rarefaction of the sorted-subset datasets indicated that sequencing was incomplete. Sampling was limited to blood, and TCR repertoires in tissue likely differ from TCR repertoires in blood. Higher generation probabilities were observed for clonotypes shared by all four sorted-subset donors than for non-shared clonotypes.

The material sequenced was memory CD8+ T cells sorted from blood. Interpreted using the paper, the cell subset or site label stands for: CD45RO+ cells pooled with CCR7-negative TemRA cells. This chain is built from TRBV5-1 and TRBJ2-2; TRBD1 is a possible D gene, resting on 6 matching bases. This clonotype was sampled from a woman in her 30s in good health. DNA sequence: TGCGCCAGCAGCTTGGATCTACAGGGATCCGCCGGGGAGCTGTTTTTT. It is translated as CASSLDLQGSAGELFF. The CDR3 plus the reference TRBV5-1 and TRBJ2-2 genes for the other parts give the full variable domain: KAGVTQTPRYLIKTRGQQVTLSCSPISGHRSVSWYQQTPGQGLQFLFEYFSETQRNKGNFPGRFSGRQFSNSRSEMNVSTLELGDSALYLCASSLDLQGSAGELFFGEGSRLTVL.